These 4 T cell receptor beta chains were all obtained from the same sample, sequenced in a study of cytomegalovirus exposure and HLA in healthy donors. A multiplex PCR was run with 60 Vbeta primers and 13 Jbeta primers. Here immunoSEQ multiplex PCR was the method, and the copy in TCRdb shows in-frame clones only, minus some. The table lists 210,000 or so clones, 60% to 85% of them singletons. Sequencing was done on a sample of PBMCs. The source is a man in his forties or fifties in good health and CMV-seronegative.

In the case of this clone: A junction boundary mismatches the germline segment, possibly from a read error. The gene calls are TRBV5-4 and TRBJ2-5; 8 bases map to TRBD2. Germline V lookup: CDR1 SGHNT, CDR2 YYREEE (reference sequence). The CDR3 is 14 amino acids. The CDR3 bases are TGTGCCAGCAGCCCTCGGGAGGGTTTTGAGACTCAGTACTTC. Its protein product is CASSPREGFETQYF.

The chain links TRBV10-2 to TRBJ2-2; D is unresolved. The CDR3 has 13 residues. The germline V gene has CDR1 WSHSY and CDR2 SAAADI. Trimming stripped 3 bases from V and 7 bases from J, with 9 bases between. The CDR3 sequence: CASSDWRSGELFF. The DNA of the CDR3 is TGCGCCAGCAGTGATTGGCGGAGCGGGGAGCTGTTTTTT.

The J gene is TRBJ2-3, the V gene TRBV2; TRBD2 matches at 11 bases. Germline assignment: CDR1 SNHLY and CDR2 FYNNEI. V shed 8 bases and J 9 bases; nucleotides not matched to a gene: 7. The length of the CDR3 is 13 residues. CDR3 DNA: TGTGCCAGCTTAAGGCTAGCGGGAGGCACGCAGTATTTT. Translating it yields CASLRLAGGTQYF.

The CDR3 here is CASSLWAGGSEQYF. The CDR3 region has the DNA TGTGCCAGCAGTTTATGGGCAGGGGGCTCCGAGCAGTACTTC. This chain uses TRBV28 with TRBJ2-7; 8 nucleotides line up with TRBD1. Germline CDR1 reads MDHEN; CDR2 reads SYDVKM. The CDR3 totals 14 residues. The J segment lost 6 bases and the V segment lost 0 bases, leaving 4 bases of the junction unmatched.